The text below deals with one T cell receptor (beta chain). Germline lookup yields CDR1 LNHNV and CDR2 YYDKDF (reference sequence). This CDR3 spans 15 amino acids. The ends lost 2 bases at V and 6 bases at J; junction bases unmatched: 7. This sample is part of a study of cytomegalovirus exposure and HLA in healthy donors. The PCR was carried out with 60 Vbeta primers and 13 Jbeta primers. Repertoires were generated with immunoSEQ multiplex PCR, while TCRdb's copy carries only in-frame clones and drops some. The sample lists about 190,000 clones; 85% to 90% were seen once. The specimen sequenced was PBMCs. This TCR came from a man between 25 and 39 years old in good health and CMV-seronegative. The V and J genes are TRBV15 and TRBJ2-1; 7 nucleotides align to TRBD2. CDR3 DNA: TGTGCCACCAGCAGATCCCCCGGGACTATCAATGAGCAGTTCTTC. It specifies CATSRSPGTINEQFF. Combining the CDR3 with reference TRBV15 and TRBJ2-1 gives the whole variable domain DAMVIQNPRYQVTQFGKPVTLSCSQTLNHNVMYWYQQKSSQAPKLLFHYYDKDFNNEADTPDNFQSRRPNTSFCFLDIRSPGLGDTAMYLCATSRSPGTINEQFFGPGTRLTVL.